This T cell receptor (beta chain) was documented in a study of T cell responses to AZD1222 COVID-19 vaccine. Sequencing used immunoSEQ multiplex PCR; TCRdb keeps in-frame clones, though not all of them. This repertoire shows about 97,000 clones, 87% found once; its top ten account for 16%. The receptor comes from an adult in good health. The sample in question was peripheral blood, obtained on day 0 of AZD1222 vaccination.

This chain's CDR3 is CATIRQRTNTEAFF. The CDR3 region has the DNA TGTGCCACCATAAGACAGCGAACGAACACTGAAGCTTTCTTT. This chain connects TRBV7-9 to TRBJ1-1; D perhaps matches TRBD1 (5 bases). The V gene's germline CDR1 is SEHNR and CDR2 FQNEAQ (reference sequence). Between the trimmed V and J ends, which lost 10 bases and 1 base, there was a span of 16 bases. The CDR3 is 14 residues long.